Listed here are 14 T cell receptor beta chains from one sample, sequenced in a study of a mutant IDH1 vaccine in newly diagnosed glioma. These receptors have no identified antigens. The time point denotes: week 23, last vaccination. Each dose of the vaccine consisted of 300 ug of mutant IDH1 20-mer peptide, with topical imiquimod. Repertoires were generated with immunoSEQ multiplex PCR, while TCRdb's copy carries only in-frame clones and drops some. The sample has some 20,000 clones; almost 85% are singletons. Sequenced here: PBMCs, sampled from a glioma patient whose treatment included an IDH1 peptide vaccine. The source is a man aged 25 to 45 with glioma.

This chain joins TRBV5-3 and TRBJ1-1; D possibly corresponds to TRBD1 (5 bases). TRBV5-3 is assigned to the ORF class and has an uncertain function. Trimming removed 5 bases at V and 5 bases at J, with 13 bases between. This CDR3 contains 13 residues. This CDR3 is CARSTGGRTEAFF. The CDR3 region has the DNA TGTGCCAGAAGTACAGGTGGGAGGACTGAAGCTTTCTTT.

The chain's CDR3 is CASKTRANTGELFF. The DNA of the CDR3 is TGTGCCAGCAAGACGCGCGCGAACACCGGGGAGCTGTTTTTT. This chain joins TRBV2 and TRBJ2-2; unclear D gene. Trimming took 7 bases from V and 0 from J, leaving 9 bases between them. CDR1 is SNHLY, CDR2 FYNNEI, per germline. The CDR3 spans 14 residues.

The V gene is TRBV5-4, the J gene TRBJ1-4; 9 bases agree with TRBD1. CDR3 length equals 15 residues. V was pared by 4 bases and J by 8 bases, with 9 bases of the junction left unmatched. Germline CDR1 is SGHNT and CDR2 is YYREEE (reference sequence). CDR3: CASSPGGQGAEKLFF. The CDR3 region has the DNA TGTGCCAGCAGCCCGGGGGGACAGGGTGCCGAAAAACTGTTTTTT.

This clone was seen a few times. The chain employs TRBV5-4 and TRBJ1-5, with TRBD1 matching over 9 bases. In germline, CDR1 is SGHNT, CDR2 YYREEE (reference sequence). Trimming removed 4 bases from V and 6 bases from J; junction bases left unmatched: 11. The CDR3 spans 16 residues. The CDR3, as DNA: TGTGCCAGCAGCATTACGACAGGGGGGATAGTTCAGCCCCAGCATTTT. As protein: CASSITTGGIVQPQHF. Looking up the rest from reference TRBV5-4 and TRBJ1-5 gives the full variable domain: ETGVTQSPTHLIKTRGQQVTLRCSSQSGHNTVSWYQQALGQGPQFIFQYYREEENGRGNFPPRFSGLQFPNYSSELNVNALELDDSALYLCASSITTGGIVQPQHFGDGTRLSIL.

The chain has TRBV9 and TRBJ1-1; the D is unclear. V shed 4 bases and J shed 2 bases, with 12 bases lying between them. This CDR3 has 14 amino acids. Germline V gives CDR1 SGDLS, CDR2 YYNGEE. The CDR3 loop reads CASSSHAANTEAFF. The CDR3 nucleotides are TGTGCCAGCAGCTCCCATGCGGCCAACACTGAAGCTTTCTTT.

This clone showed up just once. The chain recombines TRBV7-6 with TRBJ2-5; D is undetermined. Germline V gene sequence: CDR1 SGHVS, CDR2 FNYEAQ. This CDR3 is 11 amino acids long. The V end was cut by 5 bases, the J end by 2 bases, with 3 bases between. CDR3 protein: CASSIQETQYF. The CDR3 DNA sequence: TGTGCCAGCAGCATACAAGAGACCCAGTACTTC.

This chain uses TRBV5-6 with TRBJ1-2; possible D gene TRBD1, 6 bases. V gave up 1 base and J gave up 3 bases, with 7 bases separating them. Germline values: CDR1 SGHDT, CDR2 YYEEEE. The CDR3 sequence is 13 residues long. The CDR3, as DNA: TGTGCCAGCAGCTTGCAGGGGCACTATGGCTACACCTTC. As protein: CASSLQGHYGYTF.

The genes are TRBV15 and TRBJ2-7, with TRBD1 matching over 7 bases. The CDR3 is 15 amino acids. CDR1 is LNHNV, CDR2 YYDKDF, per germline (reference sequence). Trimming removed 4 bases from V and 6 bases from J; junction bases left unmatched: 12. The DNA for the CDR3 is TGTGCCACCAGCATAGGAAGACAGGGTCAAGGCGAGCAGTACTTC. Residues: CATSIGRQGQGEQYF. The variable domain in full, completed from reference TRBV15 and TRBJ2-7, reads DAMVIQNPRYQVTQFGKPVTLSCSQTLNHNVMYWYQQKSSQAPKLLFHYYDKDFNNEADTPDNFQSRRPNTSFCFLDIRSPGLGDTAMYLCATSIGRQGQGEQYFGPGTRLTVT.

The table lists this clone with a few counts. The chain has TRBV4-2 and TRBJ1-4; the D gene is possibly TRBD1 (6 bases). V was trimmed by 0 bases and J by 3 bases, leaving 20 bases between them. Per germline, CDR1 LGHNA and CDR2 YNFKEQ. CDR3 length: 19 amino acids. The CDR3 is CASSQDGPGGGLSNEKLFF. The CDR3, as DNA: TGTGCCAGCAGCCAAGATGGCCCCGGCGGGGGGCTCTCTAATGAAAAACTGTTTTTT.

This sequence joins TRBV19 and TRBJ2-5, with 9 bases identical to TRBD2. The junction had 6 bases not matched to a gene; V was cut back by 3 bases and J by 1 base. From germline, CDR1 is LNHDA and CDR2 SQIVND (reference sequence). This CDR3 region has 16 residues. Here the CDR3 reads CASSIRTSGLQETQYF. The CDR3 nucleotides are TGTGCCAGTAGTATTCGCACTAGCGGGCTCCAAGAGACCCAGTACTTC.

The chain carries TRBV25-1 and TRBJ1-1; a weak D match, TRBD1 (6 bases). The length of the CDR3 is 12 residues. Looked up from germline, CDR1 is MGHDK and CDR2 is SYGVNS. V lost 11 bases to trimming and J lost 1 base, with 11 bases between them. The CDR3 loop reads CAAGVKNTEAFF. CDR3 sequence (DNA): TGTGCCGCAGGGGTAAAGAACACTGAAGCTTTCTTT.

The CDR3 region is CATGGSNQPQHF. In DNA form, the CDR3 reads TGTGCCACCGGGGGTAGCAATCAGCCCCAGCATTTT. This chain uses TRBV10-3 with TRBJ1-5; a possible D gene is TRBD1 (5 bases). Per germline, CDR1 ENHRY and CDR2 SYGVKD. CDR3 length: 12 amino acids. V dropped 10 bases and J dropped 0 bases, with 7 bases sitting between them.

The rearrangement links TRBV19 to TRBJ2-1; tentatively, D is TRBD1 (6 bases). The CDR3 is 16 amino acids. Trimming left V 5 bases short and J 4 bases short, with 18 bases between. Germline assignment: CDR1 LNHDA and CDR2 SQIVND (reference sequence). CDR3 amino acids: CASSARDMSVYNEQFF. The CDR3 DNA follows: TGTGCCAGTAGTGCCCGGGACATGAGTGTTTACAATGAGCAGTTCTTC.

The chain couples TRBV4-1 to TRBJ2-7; possible D gene TRBD1, 5 bases. V lost 1 base to trimming and J lost 2 bases, with 9 bases between them. Looked up from germline, CDR1 is MGHRA and CDR2 is YSYEKL. The CDR3 consists of 14 residues. Written as DNA, the CDR3 is TGCGCCAGCAGCCAAGGAATAGGGGCCTACGAGCAGTACTTC. Its translation is CASSQGIGAYEQYF.